The present T cell receptor beta chain was sequenced within a study of blood T cell repertoires in COVID-19. Across the study: Sample material is recorded as cDNA or gDNA derived from T cells, B-cell-depleted T cells, or PBMCs.

The CDR3 length is 15 residues. V was cut by 2 bases and J by 2 bases, with 11 bases left in between. The germline V gene encodes CDR1 LGHDT and CDR2 YNNKEL (reference sequence). The protocol was immunoSEQ multiplex PCR, while the TCRdb copy is restricted to in-frame clones and leaves out a portion. There are about 240,000 clones in the sample; 80% to 90% occur only once, and around 6.5% lies in the top ten. The sequenced sample was peripheral blood. The V and J genes are TRBV3-1 (or the pseudogene TRBV3-2) and TRBJ2-3; possibly TRBD1 for D (6 bases). This clonotype was obtained from a man in his sixties with acute or convalescent COVID-19. The DNA for the CDR3 is TGTGCCAGCAGCCAACGACAGGTGACCACAGATACGCAGTATTTT. Protein sequence: CASSQRQVTTDTQYF.